This T cell receptor (beta chain) was sequenced in a study of CD8 T cells in Susac syndrome. CD8+ and CD4+ blood T cells underwent TCR beta sequencing. Negative magnetic isolation gave CD8+ and CD4+ cells; FACS enriched CD8+ TEMRA. V was shortened by 7 bases and J by 0 bases, with 30 bases between the two germline ends. CDR3 length: 20 amino acids. Roughly 0.45 to 1 ug RNA was reverse transcribed with random hexamers. immunoSEQ multiplex PCR amplified TCR beta CDR3 across 54 Vbeta, 13 Jbeta. Each CDR3 protein is one row after TCRdb ran MiXCR on the immunoSEQ multiplex PCR reads. The table lists some 180,000 distinct CDR3 sequences, about 93% of them singletons.

This receptor was identified in a human donor with Susac syndrome. The V call is TRBV6-7, the J call TRBJ2-5; no clear D. TRBV6-7 qualifies as an ORF whose function is uncertain. Sequencing input: CD4+ T cells from PBMCs. The CDR3: CASTPNNGYQPDLYQETQYF. In DNA, the CDR3 is TGTGCCAGCACTCCAAATAACGGGTACCAGCCGGACCTGTACCAAGAGACCCAGTACTTC.